This entry lists 3 T cell receptor beta chains sequenced from one sample in a study of T cells after yellow fever vaccination. TCRdb passed the 5' RACE reads through MiXCR, listing each CDR3 protein once. In the table there are hundreds of thousands of distinct CDR3 sequences, 9% to 15% of which are singletons. The specimen was PBMCs, collected on the day of the yellow fever booster vaccination. Source of these receptors: a man aged 30-40 years who received the YFV17D yellow fever vaccine.

V and J are TRBV28 and TRBJ2-1, with D perhaps matching TRBD1 (5 bases). From germline, CDR1 is MDHEN and CDR2 SYDVKM. CDR3 length: 16 amino acids. V dropped 5 bases and J dropped 4 bases, with 18 bases sitting between them. The DNA of the CDR3 is TGTGCCAGCAGTCTCGGTGGGGCCACGACGTACAATGAGCAGTTCTTC. It yields the protein CASSLGGATTYNEQFF.

This clonotype was counted between two and nine times. The V and J genes are TRBV7-6 and TRBJ2-7, with a weak D call TRBD2 (6 bases). V lost 5 bases, J lost 2 bases, and 16 bases lay in between. Germline CDR1 SGHVS, CDR2 FNYEAQ. The CDR3 spans 15 residues. The chain's CDR3 is CASSLDGGAPYEQYF. The DNA for the CDR3 is TGTGCCAGCAGCCTCGACGGCGGGGCCCCCTACGAGCAGTACTTC.

The rearrangement uses TRBV20-1 and TRBJ2-7; 8 nucleotides agree with TRBD2. V lost 6 bases to trimming and J lost 3 bases; unmatched junction nucleotides: 13. Germline values: CDR1 DFQATT, CDR2 SNEGSKA (reference sequence). This CDR3 is built from 15 residues. The CDR3 nucleotides are TGCAGTGCACAACGGGACGGGAGGGCGCGCTACGAGCAGTACTTC. It codes for CSAQRDGRARYEQYF.